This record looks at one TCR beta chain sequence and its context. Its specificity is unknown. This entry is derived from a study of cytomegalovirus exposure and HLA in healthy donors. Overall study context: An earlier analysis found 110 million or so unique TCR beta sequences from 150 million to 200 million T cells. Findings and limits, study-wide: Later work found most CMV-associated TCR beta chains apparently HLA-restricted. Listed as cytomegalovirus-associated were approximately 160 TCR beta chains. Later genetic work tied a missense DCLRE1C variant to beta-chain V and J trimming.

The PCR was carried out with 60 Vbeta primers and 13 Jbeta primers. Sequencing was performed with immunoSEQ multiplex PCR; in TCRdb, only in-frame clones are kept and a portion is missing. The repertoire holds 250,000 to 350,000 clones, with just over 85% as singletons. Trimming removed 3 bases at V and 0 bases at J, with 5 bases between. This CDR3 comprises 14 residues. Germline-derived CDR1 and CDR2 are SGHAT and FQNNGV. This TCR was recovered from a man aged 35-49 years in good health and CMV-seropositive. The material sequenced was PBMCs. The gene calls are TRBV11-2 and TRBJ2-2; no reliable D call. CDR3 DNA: TGTGCCAGCAGCTTTCGGGCGAACACCGGGGAGCTGTTTTTT. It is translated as CASSFRANTGELFF.